A single sample is the source of the 10 T cell receptor beta chains below, sequenced in a study of cytomegalovirus exposure and HLA in healthy donors. The PCR ran on 60 Vbeta and 13 Jbeta primers. Clones were read by immunoSEQ multiplex PCR, and TCRdb kept only the in-frame ones, dropping some. The sample carries 140,000 to 150,000 clones, about 80% recorded once. Sequences were obtained from PBMCs. These receptors came from a middle-aged man in good health and CMV-seronegative.

The chain carries TRBV27 and TRBJ2-7; 10 bases fit TRBD2. This CDR3 has 17 residues. The germline CDR1 and CDR2 sequences are MNHEY and SMNVEV (reference sequence). V trimming: 5 bases; J trimming: 3 bases; junction bases outside the gene matches: 13. The DNA for the CDR3 is TGTGCCAGCAGTGACCCTCCTGGAGCGGGGGGGCACTACGAGCAGTACTTC. As protein: CASSDPPGAGGHYEQYF.

A few counts support this clone. This chain joins TRBV30 and TRBJ2-7, with 8 nucleotides matching TRBD1. In germline, CDR1 is GTSNPN, CDR2 SVGIG (reference sequence). V trimming: 7 bases; J trimming: 4 bases; junction bases outside the gene matches: 6. This CDR3 contains 12 residues. The CDR3 DNA sequence: TGTGCCTCCGGACAGGGCGGGTACGAGCAGTACTTC. Encoded protein: CASGQGGYEQYF. Full variable domain (outside the CDR3, taken from reference TRBV30 and TRBJ2-7): SQTIHQWPATLVQPVGSPLSLECTVEGTSNPNLYWYRQAAGRGLQLLFYSVGIGQISSEVPQNLSASRPQDRQFILSSKKLLLSDSGFYLCASGQGGYEQYFGPGTRLTVT.

Only a few counts were recorded for this clone. The V call is TRBV7-8, the J call TRBJ2-7, with no clear D. In germline, CDR1 is SGHVS, CDR2 FQNEAQ. The ends were cut back, 5 bases at V and 5 bases at J, with 7 bases in the middle. This CDR3 contains 11 residues. CDR3 loop: CASSPLDEQYF. CDR3 coding DNA: TGTGCCAGCAGCCCACTCGACGAGCAGTACTTC. Using reference TRBV7-8 and TRBJ2-7 for the parts outside the CDR3, the full variable domain is GAGVSQSPRYKVAKRGQDVALRCDPISGHVSLFWYQQALGQGPEFLTYFQNEAQLDKSGLPSDRFFAERPEGSVSTLKIQRTQQEDSAVYLCASSPLDEQYFGPGTRLTVT.

This clone has a handful of counts. The J gene is TRBJ2-5, the V gene TRBV5-1; 11 bases fit TRBD2. Losses at the gene ends were 0 bases for V and 4 bases for J; bases not matched to a gene: 8. CDR3 length equals 17 residues. The V gene's germline CDR1 is SGHRS and CDR2 YFSETQ. The CDR3 bases are TGCGCCAGCAGCTTGGCCCTAGCGGGGGGACGAGGAGAGACCCAGTACTTC. Its translation is CASSLALAGGRGETQYF.

This clone was counted a few times. V and J are TRBV28 and TRBJ1-2, with D maybe TRBD1 (5 bases). The length of the CDR3 is 12 residues. In germline, CDR1 is MDHEN, CDR2 SYDVKM. Trimming removed 3 bases from V and 4 bases from J, with 6 bases in between. The CDR3 loop is CASSLGLYGYTF. For the CDR3, the DNA is TGTGCCAGCAGTTTGGGACTCTATGGCTACACCTTC.

The V gene is TRBV7-9, the J gene TRBJ1-2, with D maybe TRBD1 (6 bases). Trimming left V 2 bases short and J 3 bases short, with 13 bases between. Germline V CDR1 and CDR2: SEHNR, FQNEAQ (reference sequence). The CDR3 is 15 amino acids. The CDR3 reads CASSLPRDTDYGYTF. In DNA form, the CDR3 reads TGTGCCAGCAGCTTACCCCGGGACACCGACTATGGCTACACCTTC.

Comment on this clone: The sample has other DNA sequences that encode this CDR3 too. J is TRBJ1-6 and V is TRBV2; 9 nucleotides align to TRBD1. The CDR3 contains 17 residues. V lost 6 bases and J lost 2; bases outside the gene matches: 8. Germline assignment: CDR1 SNHLY and CDR2 FYNNEI. The CDR3 DNA reads TGTGCCAGCAGCTTCGACAGGGGGTACACCTATAATTCACCCCTCCACTTT. The encoded protein is CASSFDRGYTYNSPLHF.

This chain joins TRBV29-1 and TRBJ1-2; the D is unclear. Germline CDR1 SQVTM, CDR2 ANQGSEA. Trimming shortened V by 3 bases and J by 2 bases, and 10 bases separated the two germline ends. The CDR3 covers 13 residues. CDR3 loop: CSVERDPNYGYTF. The CDR3 nucleotides are TGCAGCGTTGAGAGGGATCCCAACTATGGCTACACCTTC.

The CDR3 coding sequence is TGCGCCAGCAGCCATCAGACAGGCCCTAACTATGGCTACACCTTC. It specifies CASSHQTGPNYGYTF. The genes are TRBV4-1 and TRBJ1-2, with D maybe TRBD1 (6 bases). Germline assignment: CDR1 MGHRA and CDR2 YSYEKL. The germline V and J ends were trimmed by 3 bases and 0 bases, with 11 bases remaining between them. This CDR3 is 15 amino acids long.

V is TRBV6-5 and J is TRBJ2-1, with D unclear. Trimming took off 6 bases at V and 2 bases at J, with 11 bases between the two ends. Germline CDR1 is MNHEY and CDR2 is SVGAGI. The CDR3 spans 14 residues. The CDR3 sequence is CASRISPTYNEQFF. Written as DNA, the CDR3 is TGTGCCAGCAGAATAAGCCCTACCTACAATGAGCAGTTCTTC.